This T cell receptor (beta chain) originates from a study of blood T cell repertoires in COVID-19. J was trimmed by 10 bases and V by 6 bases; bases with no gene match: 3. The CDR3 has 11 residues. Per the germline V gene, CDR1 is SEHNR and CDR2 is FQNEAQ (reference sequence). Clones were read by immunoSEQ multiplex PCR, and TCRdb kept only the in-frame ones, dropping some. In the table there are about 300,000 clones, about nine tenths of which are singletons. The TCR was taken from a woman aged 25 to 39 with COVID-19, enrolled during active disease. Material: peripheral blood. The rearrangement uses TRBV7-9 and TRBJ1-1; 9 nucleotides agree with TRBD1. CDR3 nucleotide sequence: TGTGCCAGCAGGACAGGGGGGAGAGCTTTCTTT. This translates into CASRTGGRAFF. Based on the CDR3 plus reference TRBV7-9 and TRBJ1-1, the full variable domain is DTGVSQNPRHKITKRGQNVTFRCDPISEHNRLYWYRQTLGQGPEFLTYFQNEAQLEKSRLLSDRFSAERPKGSFSTLEIQRTEQGDSAMYLCASRTGGRAFFGQGTRLTVV.